The 32 T cell receptor beta chains below were found in one sample sequenced in a study of cytomegalovirus exposure and HLA in healthy donors. Researchers ran the PCR with 60 Vbeta and 13 Jbeta primers. Produced via immunoSEQ multiplex PCR; TCRdb's table is partial and in-frame only. The data show about 130,000 clones, roughly 8.3% seen once. Sequencing input: PBMCs. The receptors were gathered from a man aged 35 to 55 in good health and CMV-seronegative.

The chain uses TRBV7-9 and TRBJ2-5, with D perhaps TRBD1 (6 bases). The CDR3 totals 15 residues. The germline gives CDR1 SEHNR, CDR2 FQNEAQ (reference sequence). Trimming stripped 2 bases from V and 5 bases from J, with 15 bases between. CDR3 bases: TGTGCCAGCAGCTTACCTCTCAGGGGCGGCGAGACCCAGTACTTC. This sequence encodes CASSLPLRGGETQYF.

This chain joins TRBV6-5 and TRBJ1-2, with D possibly TRBD1 on 6 matching bases. CDR1 is MNHEY, CDR2 SVGAGI, per germline. V shed 7 bases and J shed 5 bases, with 17 bases lying between them. The CDR3 is 14 residues long. CDR3 coding DNA: TGTGCCAGCACCGAGCGGCGGGGGCTGTATGGCTACACCTTC. It yields the protein CASTERRGLYGYTF.

CDR3 bases: TGTGCCAGCGGGGCTCCTTACACCGGGGAGCTGTTTTTT. This gives the protein CASGAPYTGELFF. The V and J genes are TRBV6-1 and TRBJ2-2; D is perhaps TRBD1 (5 bases). The germline V gene has CDR1 MNHNS and CDR2 SASEGT. V shed 8 bases and J shed 3 bases, with 10 bases lying between them. The CDR3 length is 13 residues.

CDR3 coding DNA: TGCGCCAGCAGCCAAACTAGCGGGGGACCTACCCAGTACTTC. Translating gives CASSQTSGGPTQYF. The chain is built from TRBV4-1 and TRBJ2-5; 11 bases are a match to TRBD2. Germline trimming cut 2 bases from V and 8 bases from J; bases unmatched to any gene: 4. The CDR3 totals 14 residues. Per germline, CDR1 MGHRA and CDR2 YSYEKL.

The table lists this clone with a few counts. The gene calls are TRBV5-1 and TRBJ2-3, with D perhaps TRBD1 (7 bases). Trimming cost V 4 bases and J 5 bases, with 14 bases left between them. Germline loops: CDR1 SGHRS, CDR2 YFSETQ. The CDR3 length is 14 residues. The CDR3 DNA is TGCGCCAGCAGCGCTTCAGGGGGAGGAGATACGCAGTATTTT. The encoded protein is CASSASGGGDTQYF.

The chain couples TRBV27 to TRBJ2-1; D possibly corresponds to TRBD1 (5 bases). The V and J ends lost 3 bases and 7 bases respectively, with 13 bases between them. This CDR3 is 14 amino acids long. Germline V gene sequence: CDR1 MNHEY, CDR2 SMNVEV (reference sequence). The CDR3 DNA is TGTGCCAGCAGTTTTGGTGTAGGGGTAAATGAGCAGTTCTTC. Its protein product is CASSFGVGVNEQFF.

The chain recombines TRBV6-1 with TRBJ2-7; D unresolved. With 0 bases removed from V and 0 bases from J, the gap between germline ends came to 9 bases. This CDR3 has 15 residues. Germline loops: CDR1 MNHNS, CDR2 SASEGT. CDR3 DNA sequence: TGTGCCAGCAGTGAAGCGGTAGCCAGCTCCTACGAGCAGTACTTC. Its translation is CASSEAVASSYEQYF.

The table lists this clone with a few counts. The chain employs TRBV7-2 and TRBJ2-7; D is possibly TRBD1 (5 bases). Trimming took 1 base from V and 3 from J, leaving 13 bases between them. CDR1 is SGHTA and CDR2 is FQGNSA in the germline V gene. The CDR3 sequence is 15 residues long. The CDR3 region is CASSLVLSQGYEQYF. CDR3 nucleotide sequence: TGTGCCAGCAGCTTAGTACTCAGTCAGGGCTACGAGCAGTACTTC.

As DNA, the CDR3 is TGTGCCAGTCGACAGGGCCTCAATCAGCCCCAGCATTTT. The encoded protein is CASRQGLNQPQHF. The J gene is TRBJ1-5, the V gene TRBV6-5; 7 bases fit TRBD1. Germline trimming cut 9 bases from V and 3 bases from J; bases unmatched to any gene: 5. The germline gives CDR1 MNHEY, CDR2 SVGAGI. The CDR3 sequence is 13 residues long.

In this sample, this clone turned up a few times. The rearrangement links TRBV7-2 to TRBJ1-1; no firm D call. Germline CDR1 and CDR2: SGHTA and FQGNSA. V lost 6 bases and J 1 base, leaving 12 bases between the germline ends. The length of the CDR3 is 14 residues. The CDR3 DNA is TGTGCCAGCAGTCCCGACACCCGGAACACTGAAGCTTTCTTT. Translation gives CASSPDTRNTEAFF.

This clone was observed a few times. The rearrangement uses TRBV5-6 and TRBJ1-2; 8 nucleotides line up with TRBD1. Germline V lookup: CDR1 SGHDT, CDR2 YYEEEE. The CDR3 is made up of 14 amino acids. V lost 1 base and J lost 7; bases outside the gene matches: 6. As DNA, the CDR3 is TGTGCCAGCAGCTTGCCCGGGACAGGAGGTGGCTACACCTTC. Translated, it gives CASSLPGTGGGYTF.

This clone came up a few times. The genes are TRBV4-2 and TRBJ1-1, with D perhaps matching TRBD1 (5 bases). Trimming took 4 bases from V and 5 from J, leaving 17 bases between them. The germline CDR1 and CDR2 sequences are LGHNA and YNFKEQ. This CDR3 spans 15 amino acids. The CDR3 loop reads CASSPSTVGGTEAFF. In nucleotides, the CDR3 is TGTGCCAGCAGCCCCAGCACCGTGGGGGGGACTGAAGCTTTCTTT.

This clone turned up a few times. The chain uses TRBV6-5 and TRBJ1-5, with unresolved D. Germline CDR1 MNHEY, CDR2 SVGAGI. The CDR3 spans 14 residues. Trimming pared 5 bases from V and 1 base from J, leaving 9 bases between. The CDR3 sequence: CASSLLSSNQPQHF. The CDR3 DNA reads TGTGCCAGCAGTCTCCTCTCGAGCAATCAGCCCCAGCATTTT.

This CDR3 is CASSFRDGGEKLFF. CDR3 bases: TGCGCCAGCAGCTTCAGGGATGGCGGTGAAAAACTGTTTTTT. The chain is built from TRBV4-1 and TRBJ1-4; D might be TRBD1 (5 bases). CDR1 is MGHRA, CDR2 YSYEKL, per germline. CDR3 length equals 14 residues. V was pared by 5 bases and J by 7 bases, with 14 bases between.

A few counts support this clone. The rearrangement uses TRBV27 and TRBJ2-7, with 9 bases lining up with TRBD1. This CDR3 is built from 15 residues. Germline V gene sequence: CDR1 MNHEY, CDR2 SMNVEV (reference sequence). The junction had 5 bases not matched to a gene; V was cut back by 3 bases and J by 2 bases. CDR3: CASSFPGTGTYEQYF. CDR3 bases: TGTGCCAGCAGTTTCCCCGGGACAGGGACCTACGAGCAGTACTTC.

The rearrangement uses TRBV6-1 and TRBJ2-5; 14 nucleotides align to TRBD2. Germline V CDR1 and CDR2: MNHNS, SASEGT. With 4 bases clipped from V and 4 bases from J, the junction kept 5 bases outside the gene matches. This CDR3 contains 16 residues. The CDR3 loop reads CASSAGTSGGGETQYF. The DNA for the CDR3 is TGTGCCAGCAGTGCTGGGACTAGCGGGGGAGGAGAGACCCAGTACTTC.

This clone was observed a few times. The chain combines TRBV29-1 with TRBJ2-1; the D gene is possibly TRBD2 (5 bases). Germline lookup yields CDR1 SQVTM and CDR2 ANQGSEA. V was pared by 6 bases and J by 1 base, with 13 bases between. The CDR3 sequence is 14 residues long. The CDR3 DNA sequence: TGCAGCGTACGAGGACGGGATTCCTACAATGAGCAGTTCTTC. It specifies CSVRGRDSYNEQFF.

With respect to this clone: Other DNA sequences within the sample encode an identical CDR3. This chain connects TRBV10-1 to TRBJ1-1; 7 bases line up with TRBD1. Germline CDR1 and CDR2: WNHNN and SYGVQD (reference sequence). The CDR3 is 14 residues long. J was trimmed by 0 bases and V by 2 bases; bases with no gene match: 0. The CDR3 loop reads CASSETGVNTEAFF. The CDR3, as DNA: TGCGCCAGCAGTGAGACAGGGGTGAACACTGAAGCTTTCTTT.

This clone was recorded a few times. The rearrangement joins TRBV6-1 to TRBJ2-1; the D gene is possibly TRBD2 (5 bases). Germline lookup yields CDR1 MNHNS and CDR2 SASEGT. The CDR3 is 14 amino acids. V was pared by 5 bases and J by 8 bases, with 16 bases between. The CDR3 here is CASSTLADWDEQFF. CDR3 nucleotide sequence: TGTGCCAGCAGTACGCTAGCAGATTGGGATGAGCAGTTCTTC.

This clone came up a few times. The CDR3 region is CASSSFGLPEQFF. The CDR3 coding sequence is TGTGCCAGCAGTTCCTTTGGACTACCGGAGCAGTTCTTC. The chain employs TRBV28 and TRBJ2-1, with D possibly TRBD2 on 6 matching bases. Per germline, CDR1 MDHEN and CDR2 SYDVKM. This CDR3 region has 13 residues. The V end lost 4 bases, the J end lost 10 bases, and 14 bases lay between the germline ends.

This clone has only a few counts. This chain connects TRBV6-5 to TRBJ2-2, with 7 nucleotides matching TRBD1. This CDR3 comprises 15 residues. V shed 6 bases and J 3 bases; nucleotides not matched to a gene: 7. Looked up from germline, CDR1 is MNHEY and CDR2 is SVGAGI. The CDR3 DNA is TGTGCCAGCAGCCGACAGGGATGGGACACCGGGGAGCTGTTTTTT. Amino acids: CASSRQGWDTGELFF.

The sample holds a few counts of this clone. The sample has other DNA sequences that encode this CDR3 too. The rearrangement uses TRBV4-1 and TRBJ2-5; TRBD2 matches 14 bases. This CDR3 is 14 amino acids long. The V and J ends lost 6 bases and 5 bases, in that order; junction bases with no gene match: 2. Germline CDR1 reads MGHRA; CDR2 reads YSYEKL. CDR3 coding DNA: TGCGCCAGCAGGGGACTAGCGGGGGTGGAGACCCAGTACTTC. It encodes CASRGLAGVETQYF.

The chain recombines TRBV4-2 with TRBJ2-2, with unresolved D. V was trimmed by 0 bases and J by 6 bases, leaving 8 bases between them. The CDR3 has 14 amino acids. The germline V gene has CDR1 LGHNA and CDR2 YNFKEQ. Written as DNA, the CDR3 is TGTGCCAGCAGCCAAGAGTACTACCCCGGGGAGCTGTTTTTT. This codes for CASSQEYYPGELFF.

This clone was counted between two and nine times. V and J are TRBV30 and TRBJ2-3; 8 positions agree with TRBD2. Per germline, CDR1 GTSNPN and CDR2 SVGIG (reference sequence). V trimming: 0 bases; J trimming: 4 bases; junction bases outside the gene matches: 3. The CDR3 totals 14 residues. The chain's CDR3 is CAWSVIGGADTQYF. The DNA for the CDR3 is TGTGCCTGGAGTGTAATCGGGGGGGCAGATACGCAGTATTTT.

There are a few counts of this clone. The gene calls are TRBV2 and TRBJ2-7; 7 bases fit TRBD1. The germline V gene has CDR1 SNHLY and CDR2 FYNNEI. The CDR3 extends over 11 amino acids. V lost 8 bases and J lost 3; bases outside the gene matches: 1. The CDR3 loop is CASGDSYEQYF. DNA of the CDR3: TGTGCCAGCGGGGACAGCTACGAGCAGTACTTC.

This clone was picked up a small number of times. This rearrangement joins TRBV4-2 to TRBJ2-7; the D is unclear. Germline V CDR1 and CDR2: LGHNA, YNFKEQ. This CDR3 has 14 amino acids. Trimming left V 0 bases short and J 6 bases short, with 12 bases between. The CDR3, as DNA: TGTGCCAGCAGCCAAGAGAACAGCCCCAGCGAGCAGTACTTC. It translates to CASSQENSPSEQYF.

The rearrangement joins TRBV7-3 to TRBJ1-6; D perhaps matches TRBD1 (6 bases). Germline V lookup: CDR1 SGHTA, CDR2 FQGTGA. CDR3 length: 15 residues. The V end lost 5 bases, the J end lost 5 bases, and 13 bases lay between the germline ends. CDR3 bases: TGTGCCAGCAGCCTCAGGGGTCCCAATAATTCACCCCTCCACTTT. It specifies CASSLRGPNNSPLHF.

V and J are TRBV29-1 and TRBJ2-7; perhaps TRBD1 as D (6 bases). The CDR3 runs 12 residues. CDR1 and CDR2 from the germline V gene are SQVTM and ANQGSEA. V dropped 5 bases and J dropped 4 bases, with 12 bases sitting between them. CDR3 nucleotide sequence: TGCAGCGTTAACGAACAGGGATACGAGCAGTACTTC. Translated, it gives CSVNEQGYEQYF.

This clone was seen a handful of times. V and J are TRBV7-2 and TRBJ2-7; D is ambiguous. The CDR3 totals 13 residues. The ends were cut back, 2 bases at V and 6 bases at J, with 11 bases in the middle. In germline, CDR1 is SGHTA, CDR2 FQGNSA. CDR3 amino acids: CASSLNGRGEQYF. The CDR3 DNA follows: TGTGCCAGCAGCTTAAACGGCCGCGGCGAGCAGTACTTC.

In its sample, this clone was seen a few times. This rearrangement joins TRBV30 to TRBJ2-7, with D unclear. The CDR3 is made up of 14 amino acids. V gave up 4 bases and J gave up 4 bases, with 17 bases separating them. Germline V gene sequence: CDR1 GTSNPN, CDR2 SVGIG (reference sequence). The CDR3: CAWIPPGTGYEQYF. The CDR3 coding sequence is TGTGCCTGGATTCCCCCAGGCACTGGATACGAGCAGTACTTC.

This chain uses TRBV5-6 with TRBJ2-5; possible D gene TRBD1, 5 bases. V gave up 0 bases and J gave up 5 bases, with 5 bases separating them. CDR3 length: 12 amino acids. Looked up from germline, CDR1 is SGHDT and CDR2 is YYEEEE. The chain's CDR3 is CASSLEGETQYF. The CDR3 nucleotides are TGTGCCAGCAGCTTGGAGGGGGAGACCCAGTACTTC.

This clone occurred a few times. The rearrangement links TRBV5-1 to TRBJ1-1, with TRBD1 matching over 10 bases. The CDR3 sequence is 16 residues long. From germline, CDR1 is SGHRS and CDR2 YFSETQ. Trimming cost V 4 bases and J 2 bases; bases outside gene matches: 8. Written as DNA, the CDR3 is TGCGCCAGCAGCAGCTTCGGGACAGGGGAAAACACTGAAGCTTTCTTT. Translation gives CASSSFGTGENTEAFF.